This entry is about one TCR beta chain. Its cognate antigen is unknown. The assay was immunoSEQ multiplex PCR, and TCRdb's table has in-frame clones only and misses some. The sample lists some 280,000 clones; almost 95% were seen once. This specimen comes from a study of T cell responses to AZD1222 COVID-19 vaccine. Overall study results and limits: After two AZD1222 doses, spike-specific TCR breadth and depth rose versus day 0.

This CDR3 region has 15 residues. V lost 4 bases and J lost 4, with 14 bases in between. CDR1 is SGHTA, CDR2 FQGNSA, per germline. The sequence was collected from an adult who received the AZD1222 COVID-19 vaccine. Here the sequenced sample was peripheral blood, taken 28 days after the second AZD1222 dose. The rearrangement joins TRBV7-2 to TRBJ2-1; D unresolved. CDR3 loop: CASSSLSKVYNEQFF. The CDR3 DNA is TGTGCCAGCAGCTCGTTGTCAAAGGTGTACAATGAGCAGTTCTTC.